Below, 21 T cell receptor beta chains from the same sample are listed, as sequenced in a study of blood T cell repertoires in COVID-19. Sequenced by immunoSEQ multiplex PCR; TCRdb stores in-frame clones only, minus some. This table holds about 220,000 clones, 85% found once. Sample: peripheral blood. These receptor sequences come from a woman in her 70s with COVID-19, enrolled during active disease.

The chain links TRBV9 to TRBJ2-1, with 10 bases that match TRBD2. Germline trimming cut 6 bases from V and 3 bases from J; bases unmatched to any gene: 9. Germline V gives CDR1 SGDLS, CDR2 YYNGEE. The CDR3 extends over 16 amino acids. The CDR3 loop reads CASNPSGSVSYNEQFF. In DNA form, the CDR3 reads TGTGCCAGCAATCCTAGCGGGAGTGTTAGCTACAATGAGCAGTTCTTC.

J is TRBJ2-7 and V is TRBV3-1 (or the pseudogene TRBV3-2); 12 bases map to TRBD2. V shed 2 bases, J shed 6 bases, and the junction held 11 bases outside the gene matches. There are 17 residues in the CDR3. The germline gives CDR1 LGHDT, CDR2 YNNKEL (reference sequence). The CDR3 coding sequence is TGTGCCAGCAGCCAATCCGGCGCCGGACTAGCGGGACGCGAGCAGTACTTC. Its protein product is CASSQSGAGLAGREQYF.

This rearrangement joins TRBV7-9 to TRBJ1-1; D remains ambiguous. CDR3 length: 13 amino acids. Between the trimmed V and J ends, which lost 6 bases and 1 base, there was a span of 9 bases. Germline lookup yields CDR1 SEHNR and CDR2 FQNEAQ (reference sequence). CDR3 in amino acids: CASSPNRNTEAFF. CDR3 nucleotide sequence: TGTGCCAGCAGTCCTAACAGGAACACTGAAGCTTTCTTT.

CDR3 residues: CASSNPGQGIDQPQHF. In DNA, the CDR3 is TGCGCCAGCAGCAATCCGGGACAGGGAATTGATCAGCCCCAGCATTTT. The chain employs TRBV4-1 and TRBJ1-5; 9 nucleotides align to TRBD1. Germline V gene data show CDR1 as MGHRA and CDR2 as YSYEKL. The V and J ends lost 5 bases and 5 bases, in that order; junction bases with no gene match: 10. The CDR3 has 16 amino acids.

This chain links TRBV5-1 with TRBJ2-5, with 9 positions matching TRBD2. Per the germline V gene, CDR1 is SGHRS and CDR2 is YFSETQ. The CDR3 extends over 17 amino acids. The J segment lost 1 base and the V segment lost 4 bases, leaving 11 bases of the junction unmatched. CDR3 amino acids: CASSQASGANFQETQYF. The CDR3 DNA is TGCGCCAGCAGCCAGGCTAGCGGGGCGAACTTCCAAGAGACCCAGTACTTC.

The genes are TRBV11-3 and TRBJ2-5; 14 bases match TRBD2. V lost 5 bases and J lost 3; bases outside the gene matches: 5. Germline CDR1 is SGHNT and CDR2 is YENEEA. The CDR3 totals 16 residues. DNA for the CDR3: TGTGCCAGCAGCCGCGGACTAGCGGGAGGCAAAGAGACCCAGTACTTC. Its protein is CASSRGLAGGKETQYF.

The chain is built from TRBV7-6 and TRBJ2-7; 7 positions agree with TRBD1. CDR3 length: 15 residues. V trimming: 1 base; J trimming: 2 bases; junction bases outside the gene matches: 5. CDR1 SGHVS and CDR2 FNYEAQ come from the germline V gene. In nucleotides, the CDR3 is TGTGCCAGCAGCTTAGGCGGACAGGCGGCCTACGAGCAGTACTTC. Translated: CASSLGGQAAYEQYF.

The V call is TRBV19, the J call TRBJ1-5; D gene ambiguous. V gave up 4 bases and J gave up 0 bases, with 10 bases separating them. The CDR3 has 15 amino acids. Germline V gives CDR1 LNHDA, CDR2 SQIVND (reference sequence). The CDR3 nucleotides are TGTGCCAGTAGTACTCCCGGGTATAGCAATCAGCCCCAGCATTTT. Its translation: CASSTPGYSNQPQHF.

This chain links TRBV7-8 with TRBJ1-4; D is perhaps TRBD1 (5 bases). Germline CDR1 is SGHVS and CDR2 is FQNEAQ. The length of the CDR3 is 16 residues. Trimming pared 5 bases from V and 0 bases from J, leaving 13 bases between. The CDR3: CASSRLQGATNEKLFF. CDR3 coding DNA: TGTGCCAGCAGCCGTCTCCAGGGTGCAACTAATGAAAAACTGTTTTTT.

The V and J genes are TRBV11-3 and TRBJ2-3; D call uncertain. The germline CDR1 and CDR2 sequences are SGHNT and YENEEA. The CDR3 length is 11 residues. V lost 8 bases to trimming and J lost 5 bases, with 8 bases between them. CDR3 sequence (DNA): TGTGCCAGCGGCAATGAAGATACGCAGTATTTT. Protein: CASGNEDTQYF.

The rearrangement joins TRBV7-2 to TRBJ1-6, with D possibly TRBD1 on 5 matching bases. The CDR3 sequence is 14 residues long. Germline loops: CDR1 SGHTA, CDR2 FQGNSA. The V end lost 5 bases, the J end lost 4 bases, and 9 bases lay between the germline ends. In DNA, the CDR3 is TGTGCCAGCAGCAAGCAGGGATATAATTCACCCCTCCACTTT. This codes for CASSKQGYNSPLHF.

CDR3 region: CASSITEQGGYEQYF. The DNA of the CDR3 is TGTGCCAGCAGCATCACGGAACAGGGGGGCTACGAGCAGTACTTC. The gene calls are TRBV7-8 and TRBJ2-7; TRBD1 agrees at 8 bases. This CDR3 region has 15 residues. Germline V gives CDR1 SGHVS, CDR2 FQNEAQ. Trimming at V came to 5 bases and at J to 3 bases, leaving 9 bases not matched to a gene.

The chain employs TRBV29-1 and TRBJ1-5; D perhaps matches TRBD1 (6 bases). The V gene lost 7 bases and the J gene lost 0 bases, with 10 bases spanning the gap. CDR3 length: 13 residues. Germline V gives CDR1 SQVTM, CDR2 ANQGSEA. This CDR3 is CSGQVSSNQPQHF. CDR3 nucleotides: TGCAGCGGACAGGTTTCTAGCAATCAGCCCCAGCATTTT.

V gene TRBV27 combines with J gene TRBJ2-7, with D tentatively TRBD2 (6 bases). The germline gives CDR1 MNHEY, CDR2 SMNVEV (reference sequence). Deletions cut 1 base from V and 3 bases from J, with 10 bases between. The CDR3 consists of 14 residues. CDR3 loop: CASSLYVGGYEQYF. CDR3 DNA: TGTGCCAGCAGTTTATATGTCGGGGGCTACGAGCAGTACTTC.

The rearrangement links TRBV6-2 or TRBV6-3 to TRBJ1-2; D perhaps matches TRBD1 (6 bases). The CDR3 length is 13 residues. The germline V and J ends were trimmed by 5 bases and 8 bases, with 15 bases remaining between them. Germline CDR1 MNHEY, CDR2 SVGEGT. The CDR3 reads CASSEMTGRGYTF. The CDR3 DNA sequence: TGTGCCAGCAGTGAGATGACAGGCAGAGGCTACACCTTC.

This chain uses TRBV10-3 with TRBJ1-6; 9 bases line up with TRBD1. The junction had 8 bases not matched to a gene; V was cut back by 6 bases and J by 8 bases. Germline CDR1 reads ENHRY; CDR2 reads SYGVKD. CDR3 length: 15 amino acids. The CDR3 reads CAISPDRGKYSPLHF. DNA of the CDR3: TGTGCCATCAGCCCGGACAGGGGCAAGTATTCACCCCTCCACTTT.

A note on this clone: The sample has other DNA sequences that encode this CDR3 too. The chain joins TRBV7-2 to TRBJ2-7; 10 bases fit TRBD2. The V segment lost 4 bases and the J segment 3 bases; nucleotides outside the gene matches: 6. The CDR3 is 15 amino acids. Looked up from germline, CDR1 is SGHTA and CDR2 is FQGNSA. DNA of the CDR3: TGTGCCAGCAGCTCACAAGCGGGAGGGGGCTACGAGCAGTACTTC. This encodes CASSSQAGGGYEQYF.

The J gene is TRBJ2-1, the V gene TRBV5-8, with 12 bases lining up with TRBD2. V trimming: 3 bases; J trimming: 8 bases; junction bases outside the gene matches: 9. Germline V gene sequence: CDR1 SGHTS, CDR2 YDEGEE. The CDR3 is 16 residues long. Here the CDR3 reads CASSYYPGLAGYEQFF. In DNA form, the CDR3 reads TGTGCCAGCAGCTACTACCCGGGACTAGCGGGCTATGAGCAGTTCTTC.

In this sample, this clone turned up once. The J gene is TRBJ1-1, the V gene TRBV16; 8 bases match TRBD1. Germline V gene sequence: CDR1 KGHSY, CDR2 FQNENV. This CDR3 is 16 amino acids long. The ends lost 1 base at V and 6 bases at J; junction bases unmatched: 10. The CDR3 here is CASSQFWSGGFAEAFF. As DNA, the CDR3 is TGTGCCAGCAGCCAATTTTGGTCAGGGGGCTTCGCTGAAGCTTTCTTT.

The CDR3 coding sequence is TGTGCCAGCAGCCTCGTGAGCAATGAGCAGTTCTTC. As protein: CASSLVSNEQFF. This rearrangement joins TRBV11-3 to TRBJ2-1; D is uncertain. The CDR3 length is 12 residues. V was shortened by 5 bases and J by 6 bases, with 8 bases between the two germline ends. Germline lookup yields CDR1 SGHNT and CDR2 YENEEA.

This chain connects TRBV5-4 to TRBJ1-2, with D possibly being TRBD1 (5 bases). The germline gives CDR1 SGHNT, CDR2 YYREEE (reference sequence). CDR3 length: 13 residues. Trimming pared 1 base from V and 3 bases from J, leaving 7 bases between. This chain's CDR3 is CASSLRGYYGYTF. CDR3 nucleotide sequence: TGTGCCAGCAGCTTGAGGGGCTACTATGGCTACACCTTC.